Below are 18 T cell receptor beta chains sequenced from a single sample in a study of somatic mutations in cytotoxic T cells in rheumatoid arthritis (dated by TCRdb to the late 2010s). Library creation used the immunoSEQ multiplex PCR assay. What TCRdb holds here is the immuneACCESS table cut down to in-frame rearrangements. Part of the clones is not present; checked against another copy, under half of the missing clones reflect an unresolved V gene, and the others are unexplained. The sample profile shows about 17,000 clones; about 85% of them were found once. The top ten clones comprise roughly a tenth of the sample. Input material: CD8+ T cells sorted from blood. The receptors stem from an adult with rheumatoid arthritis.

CDR3 DNA sequence: TGCGCCAGCAGTGAAAGCCTTAGCACAGATACGCAGTATTTT. Translating gives CASSESLSTDTQYF. The chain combines TRBV10-1 with TRBJ2-3; D unclear. CDR3 length equals 14 residues. The germline V gene encodes CDR1 WNHNN and CDR2 SYGVQD (reference sequence). V lost 3 bases to trimming and J lost 0 bases, with 7 bases between them.

The chain uses TRBV6-5 and TRBJ1-1; unclear D gene. This CDR3 is 15 amino acids long. Germline CDR1 and CDR2: MNHEY and SVGAGI. V shed 4 bases and J shed 3 bases, with 15 bases lying between them. Here the CDR3 reads CASSWWSRGDTEAFF. CDR3 DNA sequence: TGTGCCAGCAGTTGGTGGTCGAGAGGCGACACTGAAGCTTTCTTT.

This clone was seen a few times. The chain carries TRBV30 and TRBJ1-1; D is undetermined. Germline values: CDR1 GTSNPN, CDR2 SVGIG (reference sequence). V was shortened by 2 bases and J by 0 bases, with 4 bases between the two germline ends. This CDR3 spans 12 amino acids. In DNA, the CDR3 is TGTGCCTGGAGTTATGTGAACACTGAAGCTTTCTTT. Its translation: CAWSYVNTEAFF.

The chain links TRBV10-3 to TRBJ1-3; D not resolved. The CDR3 spans 14 residues. Germline V gene lookup returns CDR1 ENHRY and CDR2 SYGVKD. The V end was cut by 0 bases, the J end by 3 bases, with 6 bases between. DNA of the CDR3: TGTGCCATCAGTGAGTCAAGGTTTGGAAACACCATATATTTT. It translates to CAISESRFGNTIYF.

This clone occurred a few times. The CDR3 nucleotides are TGTGCCAGCAGTCACATCGGACAGGGGGGGCCCTATGGCTACACCTTC. Its protein product is CASSHIGQGGPYGYTF. The J gene is TRBJ1-2, the V gene TRBV27; 10 nucleotides align to TRBD1. J gave up 4 bases and V 5 bases, and 10 bases lay outside the gene matches. The CDR3 is made up of 16 amino acids. Per germline, CDR1 MNHEY and CDR2 SMNVEV (reference sequence).

The V and J genes are TRBV5-5 and TRBJ2-2, with 12 positions matching TRBD2. The CDR3 is 17 residues long. The trim removed 6 bases at V and 5 bases at J, leaving 11 bases unmatched. CDR1 SGHKS and CDR2 YYEKEE come from the germline V gene (reference sequence). CDR3 in DNA: TGTGCCAGCACCCGATCCCTAGCGGGGGGGAGGACCGGGGAGCTGTTTTTT. This encodes CASTRSLAGGRTGELFF.

V usage is TRBV6-1 and J usage is TRBJ1-2; TRBD1 agrees at 7 bases. With V trimmed by 5 bases and J by 4 bases, 7 bases remained unmatched. Germline values: CDR1 MNHNS, CDR2 SASEGT. There are 14 residues in the CDR3. CDR3 in amino acids: CASSTGVVGYGYTF. CDR3 DNA sequence: TGTGCCAGCAGTACAGGGGTGGTTGGCTATGGCTACACCTTC.

The chain has TRBV21-1 and TRBJ1-5; the D segment call TRBD1 is taken from the table without a DNA check. TRBV21-1 is a documented pseudogene. This CDR3 has 16 residues. CDR3 in DNA: TGTGCCAGCAGCAAAGGGGACAGTAATAGCAATCAGCCCCAGCATTTT. This codes for CASSKGDSNSNQPQHF.

The chain couples TRBV10-2 to TRBJ2-7; D is perhaps TRBD2 (6 bases). V was clipped by 10 bases and J by 2 bases, with 18 bases between them. The CDR3 has 14 amino acids. From germline, CDR1 is WSHSY and CDR2 SAAADI. The CDR3 reads CATGGDSDAYEQYF. The CDR3 nucleotides read TGCGCCACCGGCGGGGACTCTGACGCCTACGAGCAGTACTTC.

V usage is TRBV19 and J usage is TRBJ2-7, with D perhaps TRBD2 (5 bases). The ends were cut back, 3 bases at V and 9 bases at J, with 18 bases in the middle. The CDR3 is 14 residues long. The germline V gene has CDR1 LNHDA and CDR2 SQIVND (reference sequence). The CDR3 here is CASSIISGRVGQYF. The CDR3 DNA reads as TGTGCCAGTAGTATCATCAGCGGCCGCGTCGGGCAGTACTTC.

The chain recombines TRBV29-1 with TRBJ2-1, with D perhaps TRBD1 or TRBD2 (7 bases each). The CDR3 is 14 residues long. Trimming cost V 6 bases and J 6 bases, with 18 bases left between them. Germline lookup yields CDR1 SQVTM and CDR2 ANQGSEA. Written as DNA, the CDR3 is TGCAGCGTCCGCGGAGGGGGGGACAGCAATGAGCAGTTCTTC. This translates into CSVRGGGDSNEQFF.

Only a few counts were recorded for this clone. The chain uses TRBV7-9 and TRBJ2-7; 8 bases agree with TRBD1. Unmatched junction bases numbered 7, after V lost 6 bases and J lost 0 bases. CDR1 and CDR2 from the germline V gene are SEHNR and FQNEAQ (reference sequence). The CDR3 is made up of 15 amino acids. The CDR3 here is CASSVGQGSSYEQYF. The CDR3 nucleotides read TGTGCCAGCAGTGTAGGACAGGGAAGCTCCTACGAGCAGTACTTC.

This clone was observed a handful of times. This chain links TRBV6-1 with TRBJ2-1; 11 bases match TRBD2. From germline, CDR1 is MNHNS and CDR2 SASEGT. CDR3 length: 15 amino acids. Trimming removed 7 bases from V and 4 bases from J; junction bases left unmatched: 6. CDR3 loop: CASITTSGGYNEQFF. As DNA, the CDR3 is TGTGCCAGCATAACTACTAGCGGGGGATACAATGAGCAGTTCTTC.

The rearrangement uses TRBV9 and TRBJ2-7; tentative D call: TRBD1 (5 bases). Germline V gene sequence: CDR1 SGDLS, CDR2 YYNGEE. The CDR3 has 14 residues. Trimming took 4 bases from V and 1 from J, leaving 12 bases between them. CDR3 region: CASSSGKASYEQYF. The CDR3 coding sequence is TGTGCCAGCAGCTCAGGGAAAGCTTCCTACGAGCAGTACTTC.

This clone has only a few counts. The rearrangement uses TRBV9 and TRBJ2-1, with D unclear. Germline V gene lookup returns CDR1 SGDLS and CDR2 YYNGEE. The CDR3 totals 15 residues. Deletions cut 4 bases from V and 3 bases from J, with 14 bases between. CDR3 nucleotides: TGTGCCAGCAGCCACCAGGTAGCCGGCTACAATGAGCAGTTCTTC. This sequence encodes CASSHQVAGYNEQFF. The full variable domain, completed using reference TRBV9 and TRBJ2-1, is DSGVTQTPKHLITATGQRVTLRCSPRSGDLSVYWYQQSLDQGLQFLIQYYNGEERAKGNILERFSAQQFPDLHSELNLSSLELGDSALYFCASSHQVAGYNEQFFGPGTRLTVL.

J is TRBJ2-3 and V is TRBV29-1, with TRBD2 identical over 10 bases. The J segment lost 5 bases and the V segment lost 3 bases, leaving 5 bases of the junction unmatched. This CDR3 region has 14 residues. Per germline, CDR1 SQVTM and CDR2 ANQGSEA. This CDR3 is CSVDSGGAEDTQYF. The CDR3 DNA is TGCAGCGTTGACAGCGGGGGGGCCGAAGATACGCAGTATTTT.

This sequence joins TRBV28 and TRBJ1-2, with D possibly TRBD1 on 6 matching bases. This CDR3 comprises 20 residues. V was cut by 3 bases and J by 2 bases, with 28 bases left in between. Germline V gives CDR1 MDHEN, CDR2 SYDVKM. The DNA of the CDR3 is TGTGCCAGCAGTTTTAGCCCCCTAACAGGGAGAATAACCCCCAACTATGGCTACACCTTC. It is translated as CASSFSPLTGRITPNYGYTF.

The chain recombines TRBV28 with TRBJ2-5; no firm D call. This CDR3 has 14 residues. V lost 7 bases, J lost 5 bases, and 17 bases lay in between. Germline loops: CDR1 MDHEN, CDR2 SYDVKM. DNA for the CDR3: TGTGCCAGCACTACGCCGGATCCCCCCGAGACCCAGTACTTC. Residues: CASTTPDPPETQYF.